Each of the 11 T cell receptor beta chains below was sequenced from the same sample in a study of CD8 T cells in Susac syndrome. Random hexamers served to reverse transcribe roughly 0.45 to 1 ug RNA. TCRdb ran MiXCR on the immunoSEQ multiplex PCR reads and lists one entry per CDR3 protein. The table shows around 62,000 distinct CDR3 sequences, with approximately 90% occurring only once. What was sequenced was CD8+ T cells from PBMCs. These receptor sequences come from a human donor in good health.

This chain's CDR3 is CASSVEDNQPQHF. CDR3 DNA sequence: TGTGCCAGCAGCGTAGAGGATAATCAGCCCCAGCATTTT. This chain uses TRBV9 with TRBJ1-5; D gene uncertain. CDR3 size: 13 residues. V lost 0 bases, J lost 4 bases, and 5 bases lay in between. In germline, CDR1 is SGDLS, CDR2 YYNGEE.

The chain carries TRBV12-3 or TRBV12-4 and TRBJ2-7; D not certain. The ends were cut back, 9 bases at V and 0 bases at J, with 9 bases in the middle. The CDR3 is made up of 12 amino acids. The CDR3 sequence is CASSHGSYEQYF. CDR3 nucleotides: TGTGCCAGTAGTCACGGCTCCTACGAGCAGTACTTC.

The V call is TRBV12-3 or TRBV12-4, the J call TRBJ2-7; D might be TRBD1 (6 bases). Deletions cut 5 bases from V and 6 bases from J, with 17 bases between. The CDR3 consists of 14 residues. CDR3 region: CASSLPTGFSEQYF. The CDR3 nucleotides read TGTGCCAGCAGTCTTCCCACAGGGTTCAGCGAGCAGTACTTC.

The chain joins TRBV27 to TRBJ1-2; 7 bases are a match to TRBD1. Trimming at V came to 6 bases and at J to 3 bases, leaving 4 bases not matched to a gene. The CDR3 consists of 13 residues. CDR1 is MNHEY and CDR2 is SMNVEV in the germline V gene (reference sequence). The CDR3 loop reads CASRGGIDYGYTF. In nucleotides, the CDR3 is TGTGCCAGCAGAGGGGGCATTGACTATGGCTACACCTTC.

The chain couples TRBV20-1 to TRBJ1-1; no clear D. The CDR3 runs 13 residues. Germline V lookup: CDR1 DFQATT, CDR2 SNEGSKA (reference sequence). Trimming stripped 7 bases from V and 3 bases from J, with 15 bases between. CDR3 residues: CSVRSQSDTEAFF. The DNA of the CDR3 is TGCAGTGTGCGATCCCAATCGGACACTGAAGCTTTCTTT.

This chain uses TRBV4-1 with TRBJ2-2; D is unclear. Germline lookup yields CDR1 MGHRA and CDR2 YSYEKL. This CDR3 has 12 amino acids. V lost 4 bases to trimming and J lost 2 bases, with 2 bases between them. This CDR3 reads CASSRNTGELFF. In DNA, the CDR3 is TGCGCCAGCAGCCGAAACACCGGGGAGCTGTTTTTT.

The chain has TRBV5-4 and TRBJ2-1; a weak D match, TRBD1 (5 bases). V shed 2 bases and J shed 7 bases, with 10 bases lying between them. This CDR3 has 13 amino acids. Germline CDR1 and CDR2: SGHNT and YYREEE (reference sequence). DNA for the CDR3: TGTGCCAGCAGCTTTACAGGATTGAATGAGCAGTTCTTC. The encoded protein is CASSFTGLNEQFF.

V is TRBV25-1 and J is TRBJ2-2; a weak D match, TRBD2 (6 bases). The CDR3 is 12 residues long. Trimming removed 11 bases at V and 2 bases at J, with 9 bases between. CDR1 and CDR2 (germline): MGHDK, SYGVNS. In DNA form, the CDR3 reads TGTGCCGTCGGGGGAAACACCGGGGAGCTGTTTTTT. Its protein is CAVGGNTGELFF.

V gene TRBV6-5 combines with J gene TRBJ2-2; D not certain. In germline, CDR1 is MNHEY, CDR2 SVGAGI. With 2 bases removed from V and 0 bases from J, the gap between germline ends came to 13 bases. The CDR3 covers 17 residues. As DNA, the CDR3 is TGTGCCAGCAGTTACCCCTCGACTCGTGCGAACACCGGGGAGCTGTTTTTT. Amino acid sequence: CASSYPSTRANTGELFF.

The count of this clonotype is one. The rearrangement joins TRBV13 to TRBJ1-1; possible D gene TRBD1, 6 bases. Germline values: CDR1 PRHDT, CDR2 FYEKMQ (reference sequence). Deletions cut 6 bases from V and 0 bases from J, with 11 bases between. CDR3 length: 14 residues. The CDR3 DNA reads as TGTGCCAGCAGTTACACAGGGTTGAACACTGAAGCTTTCTTT. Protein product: CASSYTGLNTEAFF.

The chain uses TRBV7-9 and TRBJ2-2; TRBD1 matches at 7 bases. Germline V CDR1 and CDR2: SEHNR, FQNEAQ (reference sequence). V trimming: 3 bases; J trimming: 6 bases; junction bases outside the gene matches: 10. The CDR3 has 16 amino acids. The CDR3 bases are TGTGCCAGCAGCTTTGCCAATACAGGGGCGGCCGGGGAGCTGTTTTTT. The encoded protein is CASSFANTGAAGELFF.